Below are 27 T cell receptor beta chains sequenced from a single sample in a study of T cell repertoires in cytomegalovirus infection. One entry per CDR3 protein results from TCRdb running MiXCR on the reads. The sample has 640,000 or so distinct CDR3 sequences, around 35% seen once. These receptors have no identified antigens. Sequenced material: cultured PBMCs, taken from culture after CMV antigen stimulation. The receptor source for this set is a human donor in good health (CMV status not recorded). Some clones in this sample may be carry-over from other donors' samples.

With regard to this clonotype: Given a much more abundant clone one base away, this may be a read error. This rearrangement joins TRBV7-2 to TRBJ2-1; a weak D match, TRBD1 (5 bases). From germline, CDR1 is SGHTA and CDR2 FQGNSA. This CDR3 has 14 amino acids. The CDR3 coding sequence is TGTGCCAACAGCTCGTCCAGGGTCCACAATGAGCAGTTCTTC. This translates into CANSSSRVHNEQFF.

This rearrangement joins TRBV6-2 or TRBV6-3 to TRBJ2-2; TRBD2 is a possible D gene (5 bases). There are 14 residues in the CDR3. Trimming stripped 7 bases from V and 8 bases from J, with 17 bases between. Germline V gene lookup returns CDR1 MNHEY and CDR2 SVGEGT. The CDR3 is CASIPIRGSGELFF. CDR3 in DNA: TGTGCCAGCATTCCCATCCGGGGATCTGGGGAGCTGTTTTTT.

This clonotype was detected ten times or more. The CDR3 here is CASSSLNRDGAYEQYF. The DNA for the CDR3 is TGTGCCAGCAGCTCCCTAAACAGGGATGGGGCCTACGAGCAGTACTTC. The gene calls are TRBV7-2 and TRBJ2-7; possible D gene TRBD1, 6 bases. With 4 bases removed from V and 2 bases from J, the gap between germline ends came to 18 bases. This CDR3 is 16 amino acids long. Looked up from germline, CDR1 is SGHTA and CDR2 is FQGNSA.

This clonotype was detected many times. The gene calls are TRBV6-1 and TRBJ2-1; 7 bases agree with TRBD1. CDR1 and CDR2 (germline): MNHNS, SASEGT. V gave up 8 bases and J gave up 2 bases; unmatched junction bases: 9. The length of the CDR3 is 15 residues. CDR3 region: CASGVDRAPYNEQFF. The CDR3 DNA sequence: TGTGCCAGCGGGGTAGACAGGGCTCCCTACAATGAGCAGTTCTTC.

This clonotype was seen ten or more times. The rearrangement joins TRBV7-2 to TRBJ2-3; possible D gene TRBD1, 6 bases. CDR1 is SGHTA, CDR2 FQGNSA, per germline. CDR3 length: 16 amino acids. Trimming removed 1 base at V and 2 bases at J, with 13 bases between. CDR3 residues: CASSLVVGAVTDTQYF. The CDR3, as DNA: TGTGCCAGCAGCTTAGTGGTGGGGGCGGTCACAGATACGCAGTATTTT. The entire variable domain, with the rest obtained from reference TRBV7-2 and TRBJ2-3, is as follows: GAGVSQSPSNKVTEKGKDVELRCDPISGHTALYWYRQSLGQGLEFLIYFQGNSAPDKSGLPSDRFSAERTGGSVSTLTIQRTQQEDSAVYLCASSLVVGAVTDTQYFGPGTRLTVL.

The rearrangement links TRBV11-2 to TRBJ2-3, with D perhaps TRBD1 (5 bases). The CDR3 spans 16 residues. Germline CDR1 reads SGHAT; CDR2 reads FQNNGV. V lost 4 bases and J lost 1, with 15 bases in between. CDR3 DNA sequence: TGTGCCAGCAGCTCTTTACAGGCAAAGGGCACAGATACGCAGTATTTT. Translation gives CASSSLQAKGTDTQYF.

A few counts support this clonotype. The CDR3 sequence is CASSYLGAAGETSSGANVLTF. DNA of the CDR3: TGTGCCAGCAGTTACCTCGGGGCGGCAGGGGAAACTTCCTCTGGGGCCAACGTCCTGACTTTC. V gene TRBV6-6 combines with J gene TRBJ2-6, with D possibly TRBD1 on 6 matching bases. Germline CDR1 reads MNHNY; CDR2 reads SVGAGI (reference sequence). The CDR3 length is 21 residues. Trimming took 2 bases from V and 0 from J, leaving 23 bases between them.

This sequence joins TRBV6-2 or TRBV6-3 and TRBJ1-2; TRBD1 agrees at 7 bases. The CDR3 contains 14 residues. In germline, CDR1 is MNHEY, CDR2 SVGEGT. V lost 6 bases and J lost 7; bases outside the gene matches: 11. CDR3 in amino acids: CASRPDDRVAGYTF. The CDR3 DNA reads TGTGCCAGCAGACCCGACGACAGGGTAGCTGGCTACACCTTC.

The rearrangement joins TRBV10-3 to TRBJ1-6, with 10 bases lining up with TRBD1. Trimming at V came to 6 bases and at J to 9 bases, leaving 11 bases not matched to a gene. CDR1 and CDR2 (germline): ENHRY, SYGVKD. This CDR3 has 16 amino acids. The chain's CDR3 is CAISQRQGATGSPLHF. CDR3 nucleotide sequence: TGTGCCATCAGCCAAAGACAGGGGGCAACAGGTTCACCCCTCCACTTT.

This clonotype has just a few counts. The chain joins TRBV7-8 to TRBJ1-3; a possible D gene is TRBD1 (5 bases). Germline CDR1 reads SGHVS; CDR2 reads FQNEAQ. Trimming removed 3 bases from V and 4 bases from J, with 16 bases in between. The CDR3 contains 16 residues. The CDR3 bases are TGTGCCAGCAGCTTTAGGCCAGGGAATATGGGAAACACCATATATTTT. This encodes CASSFRPGNMGNTIYF.

This clonotype was detected only a few times. The chain has TRBV7-6 and TRBJ2-2; D unresolved. Trimming left V 1 base short and J 7 bases short, with 7 bases between. The CDR3 contains 13 residues. Looked up from germline, CDR1 is SGHVS and CDR2 is FNYEAQ. The CDR3 loop is CASSLEPGGELFF. Written as DNA, the CDR3 is TGTGCCAGCAGCTTAGAACCTGGCGGGGAGCTGTTTTTT. Full variable domain (missing parts from reference TRBV7-6 and TRBJ2-2): GAGVSQSPRYKVTKRGQDVALRCDPISGHVSLYWYRQALGQGPEFLTYFNYEAQQDKSGLPNDRFSAERPEGSISTLTIQRTEQRDSAMYRCASSLEPGGELFFGEGSRLTVL.

This clonotype was recorded a few times. This rearrangement joins TRBV2 to TRBJ2-4; a possible D gene is TRBD2 (6 bases). CDR1 and CDR2 from the germline V gene are SNHLY and FYNNEI. This CDR3 contains 13 residues. Trimming stripped 7 bases from V and 2 bases from J, with 9 bases between. The CDR3, as DNA: TGTGCCAGCAAAAGCGGGCCCAAAAACATTCAGTACTTC. Residues: CASKSGPKNIQYF.

The table lists this clonotype with many counts. This chain links TRBV7-6 with TRBJ1-5; D perhaps matches TRBD1 (6 bases). CDR3 length equals 16 residues. Trimming cost V 2 bases and J 0 bases, with 11 bases left between them. Germline values: CDR1 SGHVS, CDR2 FNYEAQ. CDR3 residues: CASSLIWTDSNQPQHF. CDR3 nucleotide sequence: TGTGCCAGCAGCTTAATCTGGACAGATAGCAATCAGCCCCAGCATTTT.

This clonotype was seen more than once but under ten times. The chain combines TRBV7-2 with TRBJ2-1; 8 bases map to TRBD2. This CDR3 contains 15 residues. CDR1 and CDR2 from the germline V gene are SGHTA and FQGNSA. Trimming removed 5 bases from V and 5 bases from J; junction bases left unmatched: 8. The CDR3 protein is CASSIRGGLNNEQFF. The CDR3 region has the DNA TGTGCCAGCAGCATCCGGGGGGGCCTGAACAATGAGCAGTTCTTC. The full variable domain, completed using reference TRBV7-2 and TRBJ2-1, is GAGVSQSPSNKVTEKGKDVELRCDPISGHTALYWYRQSLGQGLEFLIYFQGNSAPDKSGLPSDRFSAERTGGSVSTLTIQRTQQEDSAVYLCASSIRGGLNNEQFFGPGTRLTVL.

The J gene is TRBJ2-1, the V gene TRBV7-8; 16 positions agree with TRBD2. Germline values: CDR1 SGHVS, CDR2 FQNEAQ. The CDR3 contains 18 residues. With V trimmed by 1 base and J by 8 bases, 8 bases remained unmatched. The CDR3 loop is CASSLGGTSGRAGDEQFF. CDR3 DNA: TGTGCCAGCAGCTTAGGAGGGACTAGCGGGAGGGCCGGGGATGAGCAGTTCTTC.

This chain connects TRBV28 to TRBJ2-2; D ambiguous. The CDR3 loop spans 13 amino acids. Trimming took 7 bases from V and 5 from J, leaving 11 bases between them. Germline lookup yields CDR1 MDHEN and CDR2 SYDVKM. The CDR3 bases are TGTGCCAGCACCCTACACGGAACCGGGGAGCTGTTTTTT. It specifies CASTLHGTGELFF.

The chain uses TRBV7-2 and TRBJ2-7; TRBD2 matches at 11 bases. The CDR3 covers 15 residues. V dropped 3 bases and J dropped 4; count of bases not matched to a gene: 5. Germline V CDR1 and CDR2: SGHTA, FQGNSA. The CDR3 bases are TGTGCCAGCAGCTTGTGGGCTAGCGGGAGGTACGAGCAGTACTTC. It translates to CASSLWASGRYEQYF. Full variable domain (outside the CDR3, taken from reference TRBV7-2 and TRBJ2-7): GAGVSQSPSNKVTEKGKDVELRCDPISGHTALYWYRQSLGQGLEFLIYFQGNSAPDKSGLPSDRFSAERTGGSVSTLTIQRTQQEDSAVYLCASSLWASGRYEQYFGPGTRLTVT.

V gene TRBV15 combines with J gene TRBJ2-1; D is uncertain. The CDR3 runs 12 residues. Germline values: CDR1 LNHNV, CDR2 YYDKDF (reference sequence). The V end was cut by 2 bases, the J end by 4 bases, with 3 bases between. CDR3 nucleotide sequence: TGTGCCACCAGCAGAACATACAATGAGCAGTTCTTC. Amino acid sequence: CATSRTYNEQFF.

The chain recombines TRBV7-9 with TRBJ2-3; TRBD1 matches at 7 bases. V gave up 5 bases and J gave up 0 bases; unmatched junction bases: 5. Germline CDR1 reads SEHNR; CDR2 reads FQNEAQ (reference sequence). The CDR3 length is 15 residues. CDR3 sequence: CASSDPQGSTDTQYF. The DNA of the CDR3 is TGTGCCAGCAGCGACCCACAGGGGAGCACAGATACGCAGTATTTT.

This clonotype was seen at least ten times. The chain joins TRBV7-9 to TRBJ1-5, with D perhaps matching TRBD1 (5 bases). The CDR3 is made up of 15 amino acids. V was cut by 0 bases and J by 4 bases, with 10 bases left in between. Germline V gene sequence: CDR1 SEHNR, CDR2 FQNEAQ (reference sequence). CDR3 in DNA: TGTGCCAGCAGCTTAGCCGGGACGGCAAATCAGCCCCAGCATTTT. It codes for CASSLAGTANQPQHF. The entire variable domain, with the rest obtained from reference TRBV7-9 and TRBJ1-5, is as follows: DTGVSQNPRHKITKRGQNVTFRCDPISEHNRLYWYRQTLGQGPEFLTYFQNEAQLEKSRLLSDRFSAERPKGSFSTLEIQRTEQGDSAMYLCASSLAGTANQPQHFGDGTRLSIL.

This clonotype was counted only a few times. The V call is TRBV6-2 or TRBV6-3, the J call TRBJ2-2; 11 bases map to TRBD2. CDR1 and CDR2 (germline): MNHEY, SVGEGT. V dropped 4 bases and J dropped 2; count of bases not matched to a gene: 9. There are 18 residues in the CDR3. Here the CDR3 reads CASSSWNSGRGNTGELFF. CDR3 sequence (DNA): TGTGCCAGCAGTTCTTGGAATAGCGGGAGGGGAAACACCGGGGAGCTGTTTTTT.

This clonotype was found many times. The chain has TRBV7-2 and TRBJ2-1; D is possibly TRBD2 (5 bases). V was clipped by 1 base and J by 5 bases, with 15 bases between them. Germline V gene data show CDR1 as SGHTA and CDR2 as FQGNSA. The CDR3 contains 16 residues. Written as DNA, the CDR3 is TGTGCCAGCAGCTTAGTCCCGAACGGGGTTAACAATGAGCAGTTCTTC. It is translated as CASSLVPNGVNNEQFF.

This clonotype was detected ten times or more. This chain uses TRBV7-2 with TRBJ2-1; D may be TRBD2 (6 bases). Germline CDR1 is SGHTA and CDR2 is FQGNSA. The CDR3 loop spans 15 amino acids. The V end was cut by 1 base, the J end by 4 bases, with 11 bases between. CDR3 loop: CASSLGTGVYNEQFF. CDR3 nucleotide sequence: TGTGCCAGCAGCTTAGGTACGGGGGTATACAATGAGCAGTTCTTC. Combining the CDR3 with reference TRBV7-2 and TRBJ2-1 gives the whole variable domain GAGVSQSPSNKVTEKGKDVELRCDPISGHTALYWYRQSLGQGLEFLIYFQGNSAPDKSGLPSDRFSAERTGGSVSTLTIQRTQQEDSAVYLCASSLGTGVYNEQFFGPGTRLTVL.

The J gene is TRBJ2-1, the V gene TRBV5-1, with D uncertain. Germline V gives CDR1 SGHRS, CDR2 YFSETQ. The CDR3 sequence is 15 residues long. Trimming cost V 4 bases and J 5 bases, with 16 bases left between them. As DNA, the CDR3 is TGCGCCAGCAGCCCGCCCCGACCGAATAACAATGAGCAGTTCTTC. This codes for CASSPPRPNNNEQFF.

The chain recombines TRBV20-1 with TRBJ2-1; no clear D. Between the trimmed V and J ends, which lost 1 base and 9 bases, there was a span of 10 bases. This CDR3 comprises 12 residues. Germline values: CDR1 DFQATT, CDR2 SNEGSKA (reference sequence). The CDR3 sequence is CSARALGGEQFF. The CDR3 coding sequence is TGCAGTGCTAGAGCGCTGGGCGGTGAGCAGTTCTTC.

Written as DNA, the CDR3 is TGTGCCAGCAGTTTAGGGACACTGGGAAGTTCACCCCTCCACTTT. Amino acid sequence: CASSLGTLGSSPLHF. The rearrangement links TRBV12-3 or TRBV12-4 to TRBJ1-6; maybe TRBD1 (5 bases). The CDR3 has 15 residues. V was cut by 1 base and J by 9 bases, with 13 bases left in between.

This clonotype was observed a few times. This chain links TRBV18 with TRBJ2-7; D is perhaps TRBD1 (6 bases). The CDR3 runs to 14 residues. Between the trimmed V and J ends, which lost 3 bases and 2 bases, there was a span of 11 bases. CDR1 is KGHSH, CDR2 LQKENI, per germline. CDR3 DNA: TGTGCCAGCTCACCGAACAGGGACGCCTACGAGCAGTACTTC. Amino acids: CASSPNRDAYEQYF.